One sample yielded the 20 T cell receptor beta chains listed below, sequenced in a study of shared clonotypes between healthy human individuals. Produced via immunoSEQ multiplex PCR; TCRdb's table is partial and in-frame only. The profile covers about 730,000 clones, with just under 75% appearing a single time and 1.8% taken by the ten largest. The sequenced material came from memory CD4+ T cells sorted from blood. Subset of the sample: CD45RA-negative fraction. The receptors come from a woman younger than 45 in good health.

V usage is TRBV5-1 and J usage is TRBJ2-3, with 8 bases that match TRBD1. The CDR3 runs 15 residues. The ends lost 4 bases at V and 2 bases at J; junction bases unmatched: 6. Germline CDR1 and CDR2: SGHRS and YFSETQ. The CDR3 sequence: CASSEGQALTDTQYF. The CDR3 coding sequence is TGCGCCAGCAGCGAGGGACAGGCCCTCACAGATACGCAGTATTTT.

This clone was found a few times. The V call is TRBV11-2, the J call TRBJ2-7, with D unresolved. V shed 5 bases and J shed 4 bases, with 12 bases lying between them. The CDR3 length is 13 residues. Looked up from germline, CDR1 is SGHAT and CDR2 is FQNNGV. The CDR3 DNA reads TGTGCCAGCAGCCCCGTGACGCGATACGAGCAGTACTTC. Translation: CASSPVTRYEQYF.

In this sample, this clone turned up once. The chain has TRBV19 and TRBJ1-3; D remains unclear. V lost 5 bases, J lost 2 bases, and 10 bases lay in between. CDR1 is LNHDA, CDR2 SQIVND, per germline (reference sequence). This CDR3 comprises 14 residues. The DNA of the CDR3 is TGTGCCAGTAGTCGTTCAACTGCTGGAAACACCATATATTTT. Encoded protein: CASSRSTAGNTIYF.

This rearrangement joins TRBV19 to TRBJ2-5; the D gene is possibly TRBD2 (5 bases). Germline V gene sequence: CDR1 LNHDA, CDR2 SQIVND (reference sequence). The V end was cut by 9 bases, the J end by 5 bases, with 16 bases between. This CDR3 contains 13 residues. DNA for the CDR3: TGTGCCAGCCTGGGAGAAGTGGGGGAGACCCAGTACTTC. This gives the protein CASLGEVGETQYF.

The genes are TRBV27 and TRBJ2-4; D not certain. Per the germline V gene, CDR1 is MNHEY and CDR2 is SMNVEV (reference sequence). The CDR3 runs to 17 residues. Between the trimmed V and J ends, which lost 2 bases and 0 bases, there was a span of 14 bases. The CDR3 bases are TGTGCCAGCAGTTTAAGAGGTACAATCGGAGCCAAAAACATTCAGTACTTC. Translated, it gives CASSLRGTIGAKNIQYF.

A note on this clone: In the same sample, other DNA sequences code for this CDR3. This rearrangement joins TRBV28 to TRBJ1-5, with 8 bases that match TRBD1. The CDR3 spans 13 residues. V shed 6 bases and J 4 bases; nucleotides not matched to a gene: 2. Germline loops: CDR1 MDHEN, CDR2 SYDVKM. The CDR3 spells CASRQGVNQPQHF. The CDR3 DNA reads TGTGCCAGCAGACAGGGGGTGAATCAGCCCCAGCATTTT.

The rearrangement uses TRBV13 and TRBJ2-3, with D possibly being TRBD2 (6 bases). V was clipped by 6 bases and J by 2 bases, with 18 bases between them. Germline loops: CDR1 PRHDT, CDR2 FYEKMQ (reference sequence). The CDR3 spans 16 residues. This chain's CDR3 is CASRSRLGGYTDTQYF. The CDR3 coding sequence is TGTGCCAGCAGATCCCGACTAGGAGGATACACAGATACGCAGTATTTT.

V gene TRBV28 combines with J gene TRBJ1-2; 7 bases agree with TRBD1. Germline lookup yields CDR1 MDHEN and CDR2 SYDVKM. The CDR3 is 13 residues long. J gave up 6 bases and V 3 bases, and 4 bases lay outside the gene matches. The CDR3 is CASSFDRADGYTF. The CDR3 nucleotides read TGTGCCAGCAGTTTCGACAGGGCCGATGGCTACACCTTC.

The sample holds a few counts of this clone. V gene TRBV6-6 combines with J gene TRBJ1-5; 7 nucleotides align to TRBD1. CDR1 MNHNY and CDR2 SVGAGI come from the germline V gene (reference sequence). This CDR3 has 15 residues. The ends lost 7 bases at V and 2 bases at J; junction bases unmatched: 8. The CDR3 DNA is TGTGCCAGCACCGCCAGGGGGAGTCGCAATCAGCCCCAGCATTTT. Residues: CASTARGSRNQPQHF.

This clone was found once. This chain connects TRBV29-1 to TRBJ1-3; D unresolved. CDR3 size: 13 residues. Germline V gene sequence: CDR1 SQVTM, CDR2 ANQGSEA. Trimming pared 4 bases from V and 0 bases from J, leaving 7 bases between. CDR3 amino acids: CSVGENSGNTIYF. The CDR3 region has the DNA TGCAGCGTTGGTGAGAACTCTGGAAACACCATATATTTT.

The chain is built from TRBV6-5 and TRBJ1-2; perhaps TRBD1 as D (5 bases). Germline V lookup: CDR1 MNHEY, CDR2 SVGAGI. Trimming pared 5 bases from V and 7 bases from J, leaving 20 bases between. This CDR3 comprises 15 residues. CDR3: CASSAGTGRLGGYTF. Written as DNA, the CDR3 is TGTGCCAGCAGTGCGGGGACGGGGAGACTCGGTGGCTACACCTTC.

This chain uses TRBV5-6 with TRBJ2-7; 10 bases fit TRBD2. The junction had 4 bases not matched to a gene; V was cut back by 4 bases and J by 0 bases. Germline V CDR1 and CDR2: SGHDT, YYEEEE. This CDR3 comprises 15 residues. CDR3: CASSPPSGSSYEQYF. The CDR3, as DNA: TGTGCCAGCAGCCCCCCTAGCGGGAGCTCCTACGAGCAGTACTTC.

V and J are TRBV19 and TRBJ2-3; D is possibly TRBD1 (5 bases). With 4 bases removed from V and 3 bases from J, the gap between germline ends came to 14 bases. Per germline, CDR1 LNHDA and CDR2 SQIVND (reference sequence). The CDR3 extends over 15 amino acids. The CDR3 bases are TGTGCCAGTAGTAGCGACAGTTGGAGAACAGATACGCAGTATTTT. This encodes CASSSDSWRTDTQYF.

On this clone: Within the sample, other DNA sequences also encode this same CDR3. The chain links TRBV6-1 to TRBJ1-1; D is undetermined. The CDR3 extends over 14 amino acids. Germline CDR1 and CDR2: MNHNS and SASEGT. With 1 base removed from V and 1 base from J, the gap between germline ends came to 7 bases. This chain's CDR3 is CASSEVIGNTEAFF. CDR3 nucleotide sequence: TGTGCCAGCAGTGAAGTTATTGGGAACACTGAAGCTTTCTTT.

V gene TRBV5-4 combines with J gene TRBJ2-7; D not certain. The CDR3 spans 15 residues. CDR1 and CDR2 from the germline V gene are SGHNT and YYREEE (reference sequence). Trimming removed 1 base at V and 2 bases at J, with 13 bases between. This CDR3 reads CASSLSMVQAYEQYF. Here the CDR3 DNA reads TGTGCCAGCAGCTTGAGTATGGTCCAAGCCTACGAGCAGTACTTC.

The chain combines TRBV21-1 with TRBJ2-7; the table names TRBD1, a call not compared with the DNA. TRBV21-1 is listed as a pseudogene. The CDR3 extends over 14 amino acids. The CDR3 nucleotides read TGTGCCAGCACCAGGGCTCCCAGCTCCTACGAGCAGTACTTC. This translates into CASTRAPSSYEQYF.

The rearrangement links TRBV4-1 to TRBJ2-1; no definite D call. The CDR3 is 15 residues long. V was cut by 4 bases and J by 2 bases, with 12 bases left in between. Looked up from germline, CDR1 is MGHRA and CDR2 is YSYEKL. The CDR3 sequence is CASSLDGLPYNEQFF. DNA for the CDR3: TGCGCCAGCAGCCTGGACGGCCTCCCCTACAATGAGCAGTTCTTC.

The chain couples TRBV2 to TRBJ1-3; D may be TRBD1 (5 bases). There are 14 residues in the CDR3. The V end lost 8 bases, the J end lost 0 bases, and 11 bases lay between the germline ends. CDR1 and CDR2 from the germline V gene are SNHLY and FYNNEI. CDR3 in DNA: TGTGCCAGCTCCCGGACATCCTCTGGAAACACCATATATTTT. Translation gives CASSRTSSGNTIYF.

The gene calls are TRBV6-6 and TRBJ2-7; D is possibly TRBD1 or TRBD2 (6 bases each). The CDR3 spans 14 residues. Germline V gene lookup returns CDR1 MNHNY and CDR2 SVGAGI (reference sequence). The V end lost 7 bases, the J end lost 5 bases, and 18 bases lay between the germline ends. CDR3 region: CASIRGQGSNEQYF. The DNA of the CDR3 is TGTGCCAGCATTCGGGGGCAGGGCTCGAACGAGCAGTACTTC.

V gene TRBV18 combines with J gene TRBJ2-3; maybe TRBD1 (5 bases). This CDR3 region has 13 residues. Germline lookup yields CDR1 KGHSH and CDR2 LQKENI. The V and J ends lost 4 bases and 1 base respectively, with 6 bases between them. The CDR3 loop is CASSLQGTDTQYF. The CDR3, as DNA: TGTGCCAGCTCACTACAGGGCACAGATACGCAGTATTTT.